This T cell receptor beta chain stems from a study of blood T cell repertoires in COVID-19. As for the study in general: Researchers got acute and convalescent COVID-19 samples from the United States, Italy and Spain.

Profiling relied on immunoSEQ multiplex PCR, and the TCRdb table lists in-frame clones only, not all of them. The sample has 150,000 to 200,000 clones, around nine tenths seen once. The V end lost 3 bases, the J end lost 7 bases, and 13 bases lay between the germline ends. Germline V gene data show CDR1 as SEHNR and CDR2 as FQNEAQ (reference sequence). This CDR3 region has 14 residues. The TCR was taken from a man in his sixties or seventies with acute or convalescent COVID-19. Sequenced input: peripheral blood. The chain links TRBV7-9 to TRBJ1-5; D is possibly TRBD1 (6 bases). For the CDR3, the DNA is TGTGCCAGCAGCTTTGGGGGCTGGTCACAGCCCCAGCATTTT. Translation gives CASSFGGWSQPQHF.